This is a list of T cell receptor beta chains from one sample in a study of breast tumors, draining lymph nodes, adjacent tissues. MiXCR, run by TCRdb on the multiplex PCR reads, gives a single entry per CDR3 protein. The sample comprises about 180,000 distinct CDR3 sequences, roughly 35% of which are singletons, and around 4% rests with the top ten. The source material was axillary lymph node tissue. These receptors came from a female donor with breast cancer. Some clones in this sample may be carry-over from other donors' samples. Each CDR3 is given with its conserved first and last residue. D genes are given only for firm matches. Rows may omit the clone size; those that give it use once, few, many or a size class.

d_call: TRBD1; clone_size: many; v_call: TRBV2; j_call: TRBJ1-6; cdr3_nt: TGTGCCAGCAGTGAAGCTTACAGGGGAGGAGTTTCACCCCTCCACTTT; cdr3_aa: CASSEAYRGGVSPLHF
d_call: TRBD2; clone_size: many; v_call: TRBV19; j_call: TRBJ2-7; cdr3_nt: TGTGCCAGTAGTAACGGGCTAGCGGGGGTTGAGCAGTACTTC; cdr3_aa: CASSNGLAGVEQYF
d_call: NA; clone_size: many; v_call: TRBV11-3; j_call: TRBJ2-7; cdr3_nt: TGTGCCAGCAGCTTAGGCCCCACCTACGAGCAGTACTTC; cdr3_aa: CASSLGPTYEQYF
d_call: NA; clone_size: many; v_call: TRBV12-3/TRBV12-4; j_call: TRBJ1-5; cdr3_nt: TGTGCCAGCAGTCCGAGGGTCGTTAAGGGTCAGCCCCAGCATTTT; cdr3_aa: CASSPRVVKGQPQHF
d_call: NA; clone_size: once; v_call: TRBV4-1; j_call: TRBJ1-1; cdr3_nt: TGCGCCGGCAGCCCCTTTGCAGGGGCCAACACTGAAGCTTTCTTT; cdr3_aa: CAGSPFAGANTEAFF
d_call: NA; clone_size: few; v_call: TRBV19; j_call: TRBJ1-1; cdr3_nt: TGTGCCAGTAGTATTGGGGGAATGAACACTGAAGCTTTCTTT; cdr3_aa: CASSIGGMNTEAFF
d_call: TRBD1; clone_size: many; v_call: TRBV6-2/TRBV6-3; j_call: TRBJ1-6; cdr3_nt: TGTGCCAGCAGTGGGACAGCATCACCCCTCCACTTT; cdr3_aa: CASSGTASPLHF
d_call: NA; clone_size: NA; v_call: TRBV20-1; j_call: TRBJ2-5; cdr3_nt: TGCAGTGCCGATACGAAAACCCGGGACTTC; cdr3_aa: CSADTKTRDF
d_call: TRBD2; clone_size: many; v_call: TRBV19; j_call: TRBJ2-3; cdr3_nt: TGTGCCAGTGCCGGAGGAGCGGGGGTCACAGATACGCAGTATTTT; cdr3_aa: CASAGGAGVTDTQYF
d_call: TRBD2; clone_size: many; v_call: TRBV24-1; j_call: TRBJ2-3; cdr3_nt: TGTGCCACCAGAAAGACTAGCGTAGATACGCAGTATTTT; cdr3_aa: CATRKTSVDTQYF
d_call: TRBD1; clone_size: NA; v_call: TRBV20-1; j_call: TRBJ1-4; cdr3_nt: TGCAGTGCTATTGACAGGGAAAGGGCAACTAATGAAAAACTGTTTTTT; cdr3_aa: CSAIDRERATNEKLFF
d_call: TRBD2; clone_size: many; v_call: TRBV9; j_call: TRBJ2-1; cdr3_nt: TGTGCCAGCAGCGTAGCTTCAGTGGTAGCGGGACACAATGAGCAGTTCTTC; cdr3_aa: CASSVASVVAGHNEQFF
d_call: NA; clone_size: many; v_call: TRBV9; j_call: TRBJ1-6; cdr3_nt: TGTGCCAGCAGGGAGGACGGACTTCATTCACCCCTCCACTTT; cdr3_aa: CASREDGLHSPLHF
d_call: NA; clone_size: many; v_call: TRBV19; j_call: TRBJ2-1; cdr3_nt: TGTGCCAGTAGTATCGTAGGGTCGGCATCCAATGAGCAGTTCTTC; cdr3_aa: CASSIVGSASNEQFF
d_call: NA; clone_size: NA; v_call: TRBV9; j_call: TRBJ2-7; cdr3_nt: TGTGCCAGCAGCGTGCCCGTGGGGCAGGACGAGCAGTACTTC; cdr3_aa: CASSVPVGQDEQYF
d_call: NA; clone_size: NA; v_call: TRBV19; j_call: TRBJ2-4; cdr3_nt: TGTGCCAGTAGTATGGGAAACCGGGGAGCCAAAAACATTCAGTACTTC; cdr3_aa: CASSMGNRGAKNIQYF
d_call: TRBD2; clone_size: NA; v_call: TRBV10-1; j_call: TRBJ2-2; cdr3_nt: TGCGCCAGCAGTCAGAGACTAGCGGGTGCCGGGGAGCTGTTTTTT; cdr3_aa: CASSQRLAGAGELFF
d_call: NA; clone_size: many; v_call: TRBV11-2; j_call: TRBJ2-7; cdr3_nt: TGTGCCAGCAGCTTAGTAGGGACGCACAGCTCCTACGAGCAGTACTTC; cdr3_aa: CASSLVGTHSSYEQYF
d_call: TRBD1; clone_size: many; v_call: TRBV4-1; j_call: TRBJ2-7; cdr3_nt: TGCGCCAGCAGCCAGGCATTTCCGGGACAGGGGTACGAGCAGTACTTC; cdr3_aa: CASSQAFPGQGYEQYF
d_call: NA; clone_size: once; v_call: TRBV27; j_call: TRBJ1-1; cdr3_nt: TGTGCCAGCAGTTTAGCCCAGGGTGGAGCTGAAGCTTTCTTT; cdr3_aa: CASSLAQGGAEAFF
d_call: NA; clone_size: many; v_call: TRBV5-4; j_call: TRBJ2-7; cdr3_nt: TGTGCCAGCAGCTTGGACTCTCCTAAATACGAGCAGTACTTC; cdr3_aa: CASSLDSPKYEQYF
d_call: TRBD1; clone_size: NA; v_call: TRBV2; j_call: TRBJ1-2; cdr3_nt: TGTGCCAGCAGTGAACAGGGCAGGGGGCGTGGCTACACCTTC; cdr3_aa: CASSEQGRGRGYTF
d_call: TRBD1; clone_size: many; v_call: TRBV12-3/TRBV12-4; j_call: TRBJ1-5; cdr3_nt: TGTGCCAGCAGTTTAGCGACAGGGGCTCGCAATCAGCCCCAGCATTTT; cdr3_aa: CASSLATGARNQPQHF
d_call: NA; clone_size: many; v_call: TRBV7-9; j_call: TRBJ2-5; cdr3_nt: TGTGCCAGCAGCTTGGGGGAAGAGACCCAGTACTTC; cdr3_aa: CASSLGEETQYF
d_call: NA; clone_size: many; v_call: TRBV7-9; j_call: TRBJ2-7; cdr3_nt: TGTGCCAGCAGCAAGACGTCCTACGAGCAGTACTTC; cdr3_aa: CASSKTSYEQYF
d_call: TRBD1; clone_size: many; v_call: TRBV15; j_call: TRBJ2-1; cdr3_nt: TGTGCCACCAGCAGACTCACAGGGGGTGAGCAGTTCTTC; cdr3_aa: CATSRLTGGEQFF
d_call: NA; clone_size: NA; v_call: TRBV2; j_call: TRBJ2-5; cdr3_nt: TGTGCCACCCGAACAAGGGGGACTGCCTTAGGCTTC; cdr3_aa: CATRTRGTALGF
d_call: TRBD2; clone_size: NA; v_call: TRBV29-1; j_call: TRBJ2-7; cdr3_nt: TGCAGCCTCCTAGCGGGAGGGTACTCCTACGAGCAGTACTTC; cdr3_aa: CSLLAGGYSYEQYF
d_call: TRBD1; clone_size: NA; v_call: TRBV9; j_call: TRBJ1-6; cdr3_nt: TGTGCCAGCAGCCCCCAAGACAGGGGACAGACTCCCCTCCACTTT; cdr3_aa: CASSPQDRGQTPLHF
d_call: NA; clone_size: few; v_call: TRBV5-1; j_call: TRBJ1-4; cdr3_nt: TGCGCCAGCAAATCGACAGCGGGTATTGCTGAAAAACTGTTTTTT; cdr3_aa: CASKSTAGIAEKLFF
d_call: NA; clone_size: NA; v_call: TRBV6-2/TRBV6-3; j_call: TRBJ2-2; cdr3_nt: TGTGCCAGCAGCCCCCTGGTCGCGAACACCGGGGAGCTGTTTTTT; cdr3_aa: CASSPLVANTGELFF
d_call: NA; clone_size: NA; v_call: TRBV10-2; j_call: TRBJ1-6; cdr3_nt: TGCGCCAGCAGTGAGGGCAGGGTCTCAAGTACACCCCTCCACTTT; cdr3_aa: CASSEGRVSSTPLHF